The 24 T cell receptor beta chains below come from one sample, sequenced in a study of cytomegalovirus exposure and HLA in healthy donors. Primers included in the PCR were 60 Vbeta and 13 Jbeta primers. TCRdb's copy holds only in-frame clones and misses some; the assay was immunoSEQ multiplex PCR. Of 200,000 or so clones in the sample, over 80% are singletons; the top ten hold approximately 0.71%. The sample was PBMCs. Every receptor here comes from a boy between 2 and 10 years old in good health and CMV-seronegative.

This clone was seen just once. This chain links TRBV10-3 with TRBJ2-2, with 7 nucleotides matching TRBD2. The CDR3 contains 13 residues. V shed 2 bases, J shed 7 bases, and the junction held 1 base outside the gene matches. Germline assignment: CDR1 ENHRY and CDR2 SYGVKD. The DNA for the CDR3 is TGTGCCATCAGTGAGGGACTAGGCGGGGAGCTGTTTTTT. Translated: CAISEGLGGELFF.

The chain joins TRBV5-6 to TRBJ2-1, with TRBD2 as a possible D gene (5 bases). The CDR3 consists of 12 residues. V lost 1 base and J lost 10, with 9 bases in between. The germline V gene has CDR1 SGHDT and CDR2 YYEEEE. The CDR3 sequence is CASSLRPGEQFF. DNA for the CDR3: TGTGCCAGCAGCTTGAGGCCGGGGGAGCAGTTCTTC. Drawing the rest from reference TRBV5-6 and TRBJ2-1, the complete variable domain is DAGVTQSPTHLIKTRGQQVTLRCSPKSGHDTVSWYQQALGQGPQFIFQYYEEEERQRGNFPDRFSGHQFPNYSSELNVNALLLGDSALYLCASSLRPGEQFFGPGTRLTVL.

This chain connects TRBV7-9 to TRBJ1-4, with TRBD1 identical over 7 bases. The CDR3 is made up of 14 amino acids. V lost 4 bases to trimming and J lost 8 bases; unmatched junction nucleotides: 7. The V gene's germline CDR1 is SEHNR and CDR2 FQNEAQ (reference sequence). The CDR3 DNA sequence: TGTGCCAGCAGCTACCAGGGGGGTAGCGAAAAACTGTTTTTT. Encoded protein: CASSYQGGSEKLFF.

The rearrangement links TRBV6-5 to TRBJ1-2; no firm D call. Germline values: CDR1 MNHEY, CDR2 SVGAGI. Trimming stripped 0 bases from V and 5 bases from J, with 16 bases between. This CDR3 spans 16 amino acids. The CDR3 sequence is CASSYSRPPTRYGYTF. The CDR3 nucleotides read TGTGCCAGCAGTTACTCGCGGCCCCCAACGCGGTATGGCTACACCTTC.

The rearrangement links TRBV7-2 to TRBJ1-2, with D perhaps matching TRBD1 (6 bases). CDR3 length: 14 residues. Trimming stripped 5 bases from V and 0 bases from J, with 10 bases between. CDR1 and CDR2 (germline): SGHTA, FQGNSA. The CDR3 here is CASSPRTANYGYTF. The CDR3 region has the DNA TGTGCCAGCAGCCCGAGGACAGCTAACTATGGCTACACCTTC. The variable domain in full, completed from reference TRBV7-2 and TRBJ1-2, reads GAGVSQSPSNKVTEKGKDVELRCDPISGHTALYWYRQSLGQGLEFLIYFQGNSAPDKSGLPSDRFSAERTGGSVSTLTIQRTQQEDSAVYLCASSPRTANYGYTFGSGTRLTVV.

V gene TRBV9 combines with J gene TRBJ2-3; unclear D gene. CDR3 length: 15 residues. V shed 4 bases and J shed 2 bases, with 14 bases lying between them. Germline CDR1 is SGDLS and CDR2 is YYNGEE. The CDR3 here is CASSLDGGSTDTQYF. DNA for the CDR3: TGTGCCAGCAGCTTAGACGGCGGATCCACAGATACGCAGTATTTT.

This clone was seen a handful of times. V usage is TRBV5-4 and J usage is TRBJ2-2, with D perhaps TRBD1 (6 bases). Germline V CDR1 and CDR2: SGHNT, YYREEE (reference sequence). Trimming removed 2 bases from V and 1 base from J, with 9 bases in between. This CDR3 has 15 amino acids. The CDR3: CASSLGGQNTGELFF. The CDR3 DNA sequence: TGTGCCAGCAGCTTAGGGGGACAGAACACCGGGGAGCTGTTTTTT.

Only a few counts were recorded for this clone. V gene TRBV2 combines with J gene TRBJ2-2, with D unresolved. The CDR3 contains 15 residues. CDR1 and CDR2 from the germline V gene are SNHLY and FYNNEI. V was cut by 10 bases and J by 4 bases, with 19 bases left in between. The CDR3 sequence is CATLRSSPGTGELFF. CDR3 DNA: TGTGCCACCCTCCGGTCCTCTCCGGGCACCGGGGAGCTGTTTTTT.

The chain combines TRBV6-4 with TRBJ2-2, with a weak D call TRBD1 (7 bases). The CDR3 runs 16 residues. Germline V lookup: CDR1 MRHNA, CDR2 SNTAGT. V was trimmed by 5 bases and J by 3 bases, leaving 16 bases between them. The CDR3 DNA reads as TGTGCCAGCAGTTCGGAGGGACAGACACACACCGGGGAGCTGTTTTTT. Protein sequence: CASSSEGQTHTGELFF.

The chain has TRBV11-2 and TRBJ2-1, with 7 bases matching TRBD1. Looked up from germline, CDR1 is SGHAT and CDR2 is FQNNGV. The CDR3 is 17 amino acids. V was pared by 3 bases and J by 9 bases, with 17 bases of the junction left unmatched. The CDR3, as DNA: TGTGCCAGCAGCTTTTTCCCGGGGACAGCCATGGACGGTGAGCAGTTCTTC. Translated, it gives CASSFFPGTAMDGEQFF.

As concerns this clone: At one end the junction does not follow the germline gene, possibly because of a read error. J is TRBJ2-3 and V is TRBV7-7, with TRBD2 matching over 7 bases. The germline CDR1 and CDR2 sequences are SSHAT and FNYEAQ (reference sequence). The CDR3 length is 15 residues. This chain's CDR3 is CASSLSGVSTDTQYF. The CDR3 nucleotides read TGTGCTAGCAGCTTAAGCGGGGTGAGCACAGATACGCAGTATTTT.

The chain joins TRBV7-8 to TRBJ2-1, with 11 bases identical to TRBD2. Germline trimming cut 1 base from V and 7 bases from J; bases unmatched to any gene: 15. The CDR3 covers 19 residues. Germline V gives CDR1 SGHVS, CDR2 FQNEAQ. The CDR3 DNA reads TGTGCCAGCAGCTTAGTTCCCCTACTATTAGCGGGGGGGAGAAATGAGCAGTTCTTC. This gives the protein CASSLVPLLLAGGRNEQFF.

This clone was seen only once. The chain is built from TRBV2 and TRBJ1-1, with D maybe TRBD1 (6 bases). The CDR3 runs 16 residues. CDR1 is SNHLY and CDR2 is FYNNEI in the germline V gene. V was pared by 3 bases and J by 0 bases, with 14 bases between. CDR3 sequence (DNA): TGTGCCAGCAGTGACCCCCGGACAGATTTGAACACTGAAGCTTTCTTT. It specifies CASSDPRTDLNTEAFF.

V usage is TRBV27 and J usage is TRBJ2-5; a weak D match, TRBD2 (5 bases). The CDR3 is 13 residues long. Trimming took off 3 bases at V and 5 bases at J, with 10 bases between the two ends. In germline, CDR1 is MNHEY, CDR2 SMNVEV (reference sequence). The chain's CDR3 is CASSFRGPETQYF. The CDR3 bases are TGTGCCAGCAGTTTTCGGGGTCCCGAGACCCAGTACTTC.

J is TRBJ2-5 and V is TRBV7-9, with 11 bases matching TRBD1. The J call could be wrong; TRBJ2-7 is a better fit for the DNA end. Germline-derived CDR1 and CDR2 are SEHNR and FQNEAQ (reference sequence). CDR3 length: 14 amino acids. The CDR3 bases are TGTGCCAGCAGCCCGGACAGGGGGCTCTACGAGCAGTACTTC. Translating gives CASSPDRGLYEQYF.

The rearrangement uses TRBV11-2 and TRBJ2-7, with a possible D match to TRBD2 (5 bases). The germline V and J ends were trimmed by 1 base and 2 bases, with 9 bases remaining between them. The CDR3 consists of 14 residues. Germline loops: CDR1 SGHAT, CDR2 FQNNGV. CDR3 sequence reads: CASSLGPTTYEQYF. The CDR3 coding sequence is TGTGCCAGCAGCTTAGGGCCGACTACCTACGAGCAGTACTTC.

This rearrangement joins TRBV27 to TRBJ2-2; unclear D gene. The germline V gene encodes CDR1 MNHEY and CDR2 SMNVEV (reference sequence). The V end was cut by 2 bases, the J end by 7 bases, with 5 bases between. The CDR3 runs to 12 residues. The CDR3 protein is CASSLRSGELFF. DNA for the CDR3: TGTGCCAGCAGTTTAAGGAGCGGGGAGCTGTTTTTT.

The chain carries TRBV4-2 and TRBJ2-5; TRBD2 matches 9 bases. CDR1 and CDR2 (germline): LGHNA, YNFKEQ. The ends lost 4 bases at V and 4 bases at J; junction bases unmatched: 16. The CDR3 covers 18 residues. The CDR3 DNA is TGTGCCAGCAGCCCCCGAGGCGGGGGGGAAAGGGAGCGAGAGACCCAGTACTTC. This gives the protein CASSPRGGGERERETQYF.

The chain combines TRBV7-9 with TRBJ2-7; unclear D gene. Looked up from germline, CDR1 is SEHNR and CDR2 is FQNEAQ (reference sequence). V was pared by 5 bases and J by 2 bases, with 13 bases between. This CDR3 is built from 14 residues. The CDR3 protein is CASSPPARTYEQYF. The CDR3 DNA reads TGTGCCAGCAGCCCCCCAGCGCGCACCTACGAGCAGTACTTC.

The CDR3 DNA sequence: TGCAGCGTTGGGGACAGAGGTGGATCACCCTATGGCTACACCTTC. It yields the protein CSVGDRGGSPYGYTF. V gene TRBV29-1 combines with J gene TRBJ1-2; 7 nucleotides agree with TRBD1. V gave up 4 bases and J gave up 4 bases; unmatched junction bases: 12. The CDR3 is made up of 15 amino acids. Germline V gene sequence: CDR1 SQVTM, CDR2 ANQGSEA.

The rearrangement uses TRBV5-1 and TRBJ1-2; possibly TRBD1 for D (6 bases). Germline CDR1 reads SGHRS; CDR2 reads YFSETQ. The CDR3 contains 14 residues. V lost 2 bases to trimming and J lost 3 bases, with 11 bases between them. CDR3 nucleotides: TGCGCCAGCAGCTTCGGGGGGGGCGACTATGGCTACACCTTC. This encodes CASSFGGGDYGYTF.

This clone was seen a handful of times. The chain couples TRBV5-6 to TRBJ1-1, with a possible D match to TRBD1 (6 bases). This CDR3 is built from 14 residues. V was shortened by 5 bases and J by 1 base, with 12 bases between the two germline ends. CDR1 is SGHDT, CDR2 YYEEEE, per germline. Here the CDR3 reads CASRGAEGNTEAFF. CDR3 nucleotide sequence: TGTGCCAGCAGGGGGGCTGAGGGGAACACTGAAGCTTTCTTT.

This chain joins TRBV19 and TRBJ2-2, with D perhaps TRBD2 (5 bases). The V gene's germline CDR1 is LNHDA and CDR2 SQIVND (reference sequence). The CDR3 contains 19 residues. Trimming removed 0 bases from V and 0 bases from J, with 17 bases in between. Here the CDR3 DNA reads TGTGCCAGTAGTATAGATCTATGGGCAGCGGCCCCGAACACCGGGGAGCTGTTTTTT. Translation: CASSIDLWAAAPNTGELFF.

V and J are TRBV6-1 and TRBJ2-5; D remains ambiguous. CDR1 is MNHNS and CDR2 is SASEGT in the germline V gene. V dropped 3 bases and J dropped 13 bases, with 15 bases sitting between them. CDR3 length: 12 amino acids. CDR3 in DNA: TGTGCCAGCAGTGATGATCCGCGCTTTGGGTACTTC. Its translation is CASSDDPRFGYF.